Presented here are 30 T cell receptor beta chains from one specimen sequenced in a study of blood T cell repertoires in COVID-19. Profiled with immunoSEQ multiplex PCR; TCRdb holds only in-frame clones, not every one. The table includes fewer than 700,000 clones, roughly nine tenths detected once. Sequenced: peripheral blood. Every receptor here comes from a woman in her forties or fifties with COVID-19, enrolled during active disease.

J is TRBJ1-2 and V is TRBV7-9; D uncertain. The CDR3 runs to 12 residues. V lost 0 bases, J lost 8 bases, and 7 bases lay in between. The germline V gene encodes CDR1 SEHNR and CDR2 FQNEAQ (reference sequence). For the CDR3, the DNA is TGTGCCAGCAGCTTAGCCGACTCCGGCTACACCTTC. Protein: CASSLADSGYTF.

This chain links TRBV14 with TRBJ1-2; TRBD1 aligns across 8 bases. V shed 0 bases, J shed 1 base, and the junction held 10 bases outside the gene matches. The CDR3 runs to 18 residues. Per germline, CDR1 SGHDN and CDR2 FVKESK. The chain's CDR3 is CASSQDWAPGGRNYGYTF. For the CDR3, the DNA is TGTGCCAGCAGCCAAGATTGGGCTCCAGGGGGCCGTAACTATGGCTACACCTTC.

The chain combines TRBV6-5 with TRBJ2-7, with a weak D call TRBD1 (6 bases). The V gene lost 8 bases and the J gene lost 3 bases, with 14 bases spanning the gap. The CDR3 has 13 residues. Germline V CDR1 and CDR2: MNHEY, SVGAGI. The CDR3 bases are TGTGCCAGCCCCGAGGGACACCACTACGAGCAGTACTTC. The encoded protein is CASPEGHHYEQYF.

The genes are TRBV6-5 and TRBJ1-5; D remains ambiguous. This CDR3 comprises 15 residues. The V end was cut by 5 bases, the J end by 3 bases, with 14 bases between. Per germline, CDR1 MNHEY and CDR2 SVGAGI. As DNA, the CDR3 is TGTGCCAGCAGTCCACGGTCCCCGCCCAATCAGCCCCAGCATTTT. It specifies CASSPRSPPNQPQHF.

The chain has TRBV28 and TRBJ2-7; TRBD2 agrees at 7 bases. The germline gives CDR1 MDHEN, CDR2 SYDVKM. The CDR3 consists of 13 residues. J lost 7 bases, V lost 10 bases, and 13 bases had no gene match. The CDR3 DNA sequence: TGTGCCATCCGACCCGGGGGGTCGAAAGAGCAGTACTTC. Encoded protein: CAIRPGGSKEQYF.

The chain combines TRBV28 with TRBJ1-1; 11 bases are a match to TRBD1. CDR1 and CDR2 from the germline V gene are MDHEN and SYDVKM. V lost 2 bases, J lost 7 bases, and 9 bases stayed unmatched. The CDR3 sequence is 16 residues long. The CDR3 nucleotides are TGTGCCAGCAGTTTAGCGGACAGGGGGCGTTTAAATGAAGCTTTCTTT. Protein: CASSLADRGRLNEAFF.

This clone appeared a single time. The chain combines TRBV13 with TRBJ2-2, with 9 bases matching TRBD1. V lost 5 bases to trimming and J lost 3 bases; unmatched junction nucleotides: 7. Germline V gene data show CDR1 as PRHDT and CDR2 as FYEKMQ (reference sequence). The CDR3 runs to 16 residues. CDR3 loop: CASSTRQGGYTGELFF. The DNA of the CDR3 is TGTGCCAGCAGCACTCGACAGGGGGGCTACACCGGGGAGCTGTTTTTT.

Notes on this clone: The sample holds other DNA sequences that translate to the same CDR3. The chain joins TRBV11-2 to TRBJ1-1; no clear D gene. Trimming shortened V by 1 base and J by 1 base, and 4 bases separated the two germline ends. Per the germline V gene, CDR1 is SGHAT and CDR2 is FQNNGV. This CDR3 has 13 amino acids. This chain's CDR3 is CASSLGQNTEAFF. The CDR3 bases are TGTGCCAGCAGCTTAGGACAGAACACTGAAGCTTTCTTT.

The chain employs TRBV18 and TRBJ1-3, with D possibly being TRBD1 (6 bases). The ends were cut back, 5 bases at V and 0 bases at J, with 14 bases in the middle. The CDR3 is made up of 16 amino acids. The germline V gene has CDR1 KGHSH and CDR2 LQKENI. This chain's CDR3 is CASSMGHRFSGNTIYF. CDR3 DNA: TGTGCCAGCTCAATGGGACACCGCTTCTCTGGAAACACCATATATTTT.

The chain links TRBV6-5 to TRBJ2-7, with a tentative D call TRBD2 (5 bases). Trimming stripped 7 bases from V and 4 bases from J, with 11 bases between. The CDR3 is made up of 12 amino acids. Germline CDR1 is MNHEY and CDR2 is SVGAGI. For the CDR3, the DNA is TGTGCCAGCACGGGTAGAGGGTACGAGCAGTACTTC. Its translation: CASTGRGYEQYF.

V gene TRBV30 combines with J gene TRBJ2-3, with D possibly TRBD1 on 5 matching bases. V lost 2 bases and J 0 bases, leaving 12 bases between the germline ends. There are 15 residues in the CDR3. CDR1 and CDR2 from the germline V gene are GTSNPN and SVGIG (reference sequence). CDR3 loop: CAWSPIGASTDTQYF. The DNA of the CDR3 is TGTGCCTGGAGTCCCATTGGGGCTAGCACAGATACGCAGTATTTT. Filled out from reference TRBV30 and TRBJ2-3, the complete variable domain reads SQTIHQWPATLVQPVGSPLSLECTVEGTSNPNLYWYRQAAGRGLQLLFYSVGIGQISSEVPQNLSASRPQDRQFILSSKKLLLSDSGFYLCAWSPIGASTDTQYFGPGTRLTVL.

This rearrangement joins TRBV28 to TRBJ1-3; D gene unclear. Trimming pared 5 bases from V and 0 bases from J, leaving 11 bases between. The CDR3 is made up of 15 amino acids. Germline values: CDR1 MDHEN, CDR2 SYDVKM. DNA for the CDR3: TGTGCCAGCAGTCCGACTCCCCGCTCTGGAAACACCATATATTTT. This encodes CASSPTPRSGNTIYF.

This chain joins TRBV12-3 or TRBV12-4 and TRBJ1-3; D is unresolved. V lost 6 bases and J lost 0, with 6 bases in between. CDR3 length: 13 residues. The CDR3 reads CASRRDSGNTIYF. CDR3 in DNA: TGTGCCAGCAGACGGGACTCTGGAAACACCATATATTTT.

This rearrangement joins TRBV7-9 to TRBJ2-5, with 12 bases aligning to TRBD2. The CDR3 covers 15 residues. The J segment lost 2 bases and the V segment lost 4 bases, leaving 2 bases of the junction unmatched. Germline V CDR1 and CDR2: SEHNR, FQNEAQ (reference sequence). The CDR3 sequence: CASSSLAGGQETQYF. CDR3 nucleotide sequence: TGTGCCAGCAGCTCACTAGCGGGGGGACAAGAGACCCAGTACTTC.

V and J are TRBV9 and TRBJ1-5; the match to TRBD1 covers 7 bases. Germline lookup yields CDR1 SGDLS and CDR2 YYNGEE. The CDR3 totals 15 residues. The V segment lost 1 base and the J segment 3 bases; nucleotides outside the gene matches: 4. The CDR3 bases are TGTGCCAGCAGCGTACAGGGGGAGGTCAATCAGCCCCAGCATTTT. This sequence encodes CASSVQGEVNQPQHF.

The CDR3 DNA reads TGTGCCAGCTCCCGTGGGGGCGTGCAGATGAGCTCCTACGAGCAGTACTTC. Translating gives CASSRGGVQMSSYEQYF. The rearrangement links TRBV27 to TRBJ2-7; D might be TRBD1 (6 bases). The CDR3 sequence is 17 residues long. Germline V gives CDR1 MNHEY, CDR2 SMNVEV (reference sequence). V dropped 8 bases and J dropped 0 bases, with 23 bases sitting between them.

The chain employs TRBV27 and TRBJ1-5; no firm D call. The V end lost 3 bases, the J end lost 4 bases, and 7 bases lay between the germline ends. CDR1 is MNHEY, CDR2 SMNVEV, per germline (reference sequence). This CDR3 contains 13 residues. Here the CDR3 DNA reads TGTGCCAGCAGTTTCCGAGAGAATCAGCCCCAGCATTTT. Protein sequence: CASSFRENQPQHF.

The gene calls are TRBV12-3 or TRBV12-4 and TRBJ2-3, with unresolved D. The CDR3 loop spans 13 amino acids. V lost 6 bases and J lost 3, with 10 bases in between. The chain's CDR3 is CASRSRLTDTQYF. In DNA form, the CDR3 reads TGTGCCAGCAGATCTAGACTGACAGATACGCAGTATTTT.

The chain combines TRBV6-2 or TRBV6-3 with TRBJ1-2; D is ambiguous. Germline V CDR1 and CDR2: MNHEY, SVGEGT. V lost 4 bases and J lost 8, with 14 bases in between. The CDR3 consists of 13 residues. CDR3 amino acids: CASSSRSPGGYTF. In DNA, the CDR3 is TGTGCCAGCAGTTCGCGGTCTCCCGGCGGCTACACCTTC.

The chain is built from TRBV5-8 and TRBJ1-4; possibly TRBD1 for D (6 bases). V shed 4 bases and J shed 7 bases, with 20 bases lying between them. This CDR3 is built from 16 residues. Germline V gene sequence: CDR1 SGHTS, CDR2 YDEGEE. CDR3 bases: TGTGCCAGCAGCCAAACGGACAGCCCAAGACGTGAAAAACTGTTTTTT. Amino acids: CASSQTDSPRREKLFF.

This rearrangement joins TRBV18 to TRBJ1-1; D gene unclear. V was shortened by 1 base and J by 4 bases, with 13 bases between the two germline ends. The V gene's germline CDR1 is KGHSH and CDR2 LQKENI. This CDR3 comprises 15 residues. The chain's CDR3 is CASSPLRELATEAFF. The CDR3 bases are TGTGCCAGCTCACCACTTAGGGAGTTGGCCACTGAAGCTTTCTTT.

CDR3 region: CASSQDVGRDYEQYF. CDR3 nucleotide sequence: TGCGCCAGCAGCCAAGATGTTGGGCGGGACTACGAGCAGTACTTC. The chain couples TRBV4-1 to TRBJ2-7, with D tentatively TRBD2 (6 bases). Trimming stripped 0 bases from V and 3 bases from J, with 12 bases between. Germline values: CDR1 MGHRA, CDR2 YSYEKL. The CDR3 runs 15 residues.

In its sample, this clone was seen once. The genes are TRBV2 and TRBJ1-1, with TRBD1 matching 9 bases. Germline-derived CDR1 and CDR2 are SNHLY and FYNNEI. The trim removed 1 base at V and 7 bases at J, leaving 4 bases unmatched. The CDR3 spans 14 residues. The CDR3 protein is CASSEEQGAYEAFF. CDR3 in DNA: TGTGCCAGCAGTGAAGAACAGGGGGCTTATGAAGCTTTCTTT.

This clone was observed a handful of times. The chain recombines TRBV30 with TRBJ1-5; no clear D gene. The V end was cut by 2 bases, the J end by 4 bases, with 12 bases between. Germline loops: CDR1 GTSNPN, CDR2 SVGIG (reference sequence). The length of the CDR3 is 14 residues. Here the CDR3 DNA reads TGTGCCTGGAGTACGGGTCAGCCTAATCAGCCCCAGCATTTT. Amino acid sequence: CAWSTGQPNQPQHF.

The J gene is TRBJ2-1, the V gene TRBV18, with D tentatively TRBD2 (5 bases). Germline CDR1 KGHSH, CDR2 LQKENI. The germline V and J ends were trimmed by 2 bases and 12 bases, with 14 bases remaining between them. CDR3 length equals 13 residues. The CDR3 protein is CASSPGEPPRQFF. CDR3 coding DNA: TGTGCCAGCTCACCAGGGGAGCCGCCACGGCAGTTCTTC.

This chain joins TRBV19 and TRBJ2-5; D might be TRBD2 (7 bases). CDR3 length equals 14 residues. V was clipped by 3 bases and J by 4 bases, with 12 bases between them. Germline V CDR1 and CDR2: LNHDA, SQIVND (reference sequence). Here the CDR3 reads CASSIKGGSETQYF. The CDR3, as DNA: TGTGCCAGTAGTATCAAGGGGGGGTCAGAGACCCAGTACTTC. Filled out from reference TRBV19 and TRBJ2-5, the complete variable domain reads DGGITQSPKYLFRKEGQNVTLSCEQNLNHDAMYWYRQDPGQGLRLIYYSQIVNDFQKGDIAEGYSVSREKKESFPLTVTSAQKNPTAFYLCASSIKGGSETQYFGPGTRLLVL.

The J gene is TRBJ1-3, the V gene TRBV18, with 10 bases that match TRBD1. The CDR3 is made up of 15 amino acids. Trimming at V came to 5 bases and at J to 7 bases, leaving 8 bases not matched to a gene. CDR1 and CDR2 from the germline V gene are KGHSH and LQKENI. The chain's CDR3 is CASSSDRGLRNTIYF. Here the CDR3 DNA reads TGTGCCAGCTCATCCGACAGGGGGCTAAGGAACACCATATATTTT.

The chain employs TRBV5-1 and TRBJ1-3, with D possibly matching TRBD1 (6 bases). Trimming pared 1 base from V and 2 bases from J, leaving 16 bases between. From germline, CDR1 is SGHRS and CDR2 YFSETQ. The CDR3 has 17 amino acids. CDR3 sequence: CASSLPPYGGPGNTIYF. CDR3 DNA: TGCGCCAGCAGCTTGCCCCCCTATGGGGGCCCTGGAAACACCATATATTTT.

The V gene is TRBV11-2, the J gene TRBJ2-7, with a tentative D call TRBD1 (6 bases). Germline-derived CDR1 and CDR2 are SGHAT and FQNNGV. This CDR3 has 13 residues. Trimming removed 1 base at V and 3 bases at J, with 7 bases between. DNA for the CDR3: TGTGCCAGCAGCTTAGGACAGGACTACGAGCAGTACTTC. This sequence encodes CASSLGQDYEQYF.

This clone was detected once. The chain recombines TRBV5-1 with TRBJ2-5, with D possibly matching TRBD2 (7 bases). Per the germline V gene, CDR1 is SGHRS and CDR2 is YFSETQ. There are 16 residues in the CDR3. Trimming took 3 bases from V and 4 from J, leaving 19 bases between them. The CDR3 spells CASSWGFGGPGETQYF. The CDR3 bases are TGCGCCAGCAGCTGGGGATTCGGGGGGCCGGGAGAGACCCAGTACTTC.